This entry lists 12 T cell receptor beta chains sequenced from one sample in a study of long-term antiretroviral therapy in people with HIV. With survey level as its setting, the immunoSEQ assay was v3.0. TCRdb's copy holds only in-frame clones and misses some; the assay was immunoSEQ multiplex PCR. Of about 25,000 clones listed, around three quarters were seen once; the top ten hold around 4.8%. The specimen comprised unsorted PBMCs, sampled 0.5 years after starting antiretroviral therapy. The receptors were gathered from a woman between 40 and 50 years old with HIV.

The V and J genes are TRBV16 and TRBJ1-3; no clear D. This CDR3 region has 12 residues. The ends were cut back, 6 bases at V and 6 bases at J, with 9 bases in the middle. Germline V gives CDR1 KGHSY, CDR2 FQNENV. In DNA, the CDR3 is TGTGCCAGCAGGAGGACTGAAAACACCATATATTTT. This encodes CASRRTENTIYF. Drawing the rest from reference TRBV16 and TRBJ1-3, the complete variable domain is GEEVAQTPKHLVRGEGQKAKLYCAPIKGHSYVFWYQQVLKNEFKFLISFQNENVFDETGMPKERFSAKCLPNSPCSLEIQATKLEDSAVYFCASRRTENTIYFGEGSWLTVV.

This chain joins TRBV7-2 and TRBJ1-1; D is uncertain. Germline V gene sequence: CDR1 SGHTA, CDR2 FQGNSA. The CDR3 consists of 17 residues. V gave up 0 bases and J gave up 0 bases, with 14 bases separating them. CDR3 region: CASSLAGGGVMNTEAFF. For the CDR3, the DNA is TGTGCCAGCAGCTTAGCGGGCGGTGGGGTAATGAACACTGAAGCTTTCTTT.

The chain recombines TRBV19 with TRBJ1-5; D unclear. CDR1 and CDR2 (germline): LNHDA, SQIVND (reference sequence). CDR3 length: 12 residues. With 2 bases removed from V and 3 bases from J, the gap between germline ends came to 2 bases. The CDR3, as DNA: TGTGCCAGTAGTATACCCAATCAGCCCCAGCATTTT. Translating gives CASSIPNQPQHF.

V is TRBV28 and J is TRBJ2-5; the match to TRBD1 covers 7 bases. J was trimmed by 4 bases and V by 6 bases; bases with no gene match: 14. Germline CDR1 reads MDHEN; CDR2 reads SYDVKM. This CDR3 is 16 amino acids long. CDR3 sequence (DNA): TGTGCCAGCAGCCGATCGACAGGGAGAGGGGGAGAGACCCAGTACTTC. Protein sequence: CASSRSTGRGGETQYF.

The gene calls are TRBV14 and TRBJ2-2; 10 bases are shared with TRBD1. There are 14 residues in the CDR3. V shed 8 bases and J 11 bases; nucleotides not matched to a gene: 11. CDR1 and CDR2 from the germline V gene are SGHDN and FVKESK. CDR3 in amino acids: CASGMGQGMSELFF. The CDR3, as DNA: TGTGCCAGCGGGATGGGACAGGGGATGAGTGAGCTGTTTTTT.

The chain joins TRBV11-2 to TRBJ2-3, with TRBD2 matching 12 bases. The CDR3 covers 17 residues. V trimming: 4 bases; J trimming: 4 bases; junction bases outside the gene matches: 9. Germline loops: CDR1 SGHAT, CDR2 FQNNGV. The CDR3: CASSSTRGLAGPDTQYF. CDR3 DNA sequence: TGTGCCAGCAGCTCAACCCGGGGACTAGCGGGCCCAGATACGCAGTATTTT.

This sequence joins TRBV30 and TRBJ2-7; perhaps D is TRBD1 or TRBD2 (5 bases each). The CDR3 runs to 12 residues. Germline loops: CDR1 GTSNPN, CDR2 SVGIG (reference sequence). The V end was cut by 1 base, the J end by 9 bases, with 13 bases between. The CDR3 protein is CAWSAGPQGQYF. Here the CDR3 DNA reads TGTGCCTGGAGTGCGGGGCCCCAAGGGCAGTACTTC.

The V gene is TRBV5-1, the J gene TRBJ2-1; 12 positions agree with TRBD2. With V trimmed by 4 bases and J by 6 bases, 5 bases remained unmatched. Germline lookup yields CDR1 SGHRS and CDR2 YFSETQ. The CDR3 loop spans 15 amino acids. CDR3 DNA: TGCGCCAGCAGCCCTTCTAGCGGGGGGGCCAATGAGCAGTTCTTC. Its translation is CASSPSSGGANEQFF.

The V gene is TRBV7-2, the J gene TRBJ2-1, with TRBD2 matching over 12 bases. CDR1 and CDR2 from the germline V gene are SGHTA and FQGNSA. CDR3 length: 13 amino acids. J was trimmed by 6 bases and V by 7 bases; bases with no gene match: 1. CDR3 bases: TGTGCCAGCACACTAGCGGGAGGCAATGAGCAGTTCTTC. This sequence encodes CASTLAGGNEQFF.

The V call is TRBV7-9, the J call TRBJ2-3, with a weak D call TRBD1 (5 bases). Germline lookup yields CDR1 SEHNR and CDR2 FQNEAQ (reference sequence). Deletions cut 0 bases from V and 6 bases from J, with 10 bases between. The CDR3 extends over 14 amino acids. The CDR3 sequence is CASSLADRLDTQYF. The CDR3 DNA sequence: TGTGCCAGCAGCTTAGCCGACAGACTCGATACGCAGTATTTT.

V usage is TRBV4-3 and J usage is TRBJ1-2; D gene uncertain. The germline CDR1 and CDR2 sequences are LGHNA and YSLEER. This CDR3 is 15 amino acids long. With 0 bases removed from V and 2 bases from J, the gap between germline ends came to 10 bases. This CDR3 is CASSQDGTQNYGYTF. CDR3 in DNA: TGCGCCAGCAGCCAAGATGGCACCCAGAACTATGGCTACACCTTC.

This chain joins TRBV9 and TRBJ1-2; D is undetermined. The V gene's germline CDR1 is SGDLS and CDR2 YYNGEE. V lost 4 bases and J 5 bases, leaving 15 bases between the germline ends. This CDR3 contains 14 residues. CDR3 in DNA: TGTGCCAGCAGCCCTAGCCTCTCGGGGTATGGCTACACCTTC. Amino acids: CASSPSLSGYGYTF.